The 19 T cell receptor beta chains reported below all come from one sample, sequenced in a study of cytomegalovirus exposure and HLA in healthy donors. With 60 Vbeta and 13 Jbeta primers, the PCR was carried out. Repertoires were generated with immunoSEQ multiplex PCR, while TCRdb's copy carries only in-frame clones and drops some. The sample has 95,000 to 100,000 clones, roughly four fifths seen once. What was sequenced was PBMCs. The receptors were gathered from a female donor in good health and CMV-seronegative.

A few counts support this clone. The chain employs TRBV16 and TRBJ2-1, with TRBD1 matching 7 bases. CDR3 length equals 14 residues. Trimming took 4 bases from V and 9 from J; bases not matched to a gene: 9. Germline V gene data show CDR1 as KGHSY and CDR2 as FQNENV. CDR3 DNA sequence: TGTGCCAGCAGCCGGGCCAGTCAGGGGGTTGAGCAGTTCTTC. Its translation is CASSRASQGVEQFF.

The genes are TRBV7-9 and TRBJ2-7; the D is unclear. The germline V gene has CDR1 SEHNR and CDR2 FQNEAQ (reference sequence). There are 15 residues in the CDR3. V was trimmed by 5 bases and J by 5 bases, leaving 19 bases between them. The CDR3, as DNA: TGTGCCAGCAGCCAGGTTCTGAGTAGGTCCCACGAGCAGTACTTC. This gives the protein CASSQVLSRSHEQYF.

Only a few counts were recorded for this clone. The chain links TRBV27 to TRBJ1-5, with 7 bases matching TRBD1. Germline V lookup: CDR1 MNHEY, CDR2 SMNVEV (reference sequence). This CDR3 spans 15 amino acids. V shed 4 bases and J 2 bases; nucleotides not matched to a gene: 5. CDR3: CASSSRGLGNQPQHF. The CDR3 nucleotides are TGTGCCAGCAGTTCAAGGGGGCTGGGCAATCAGCCCCAGCATTTT.

Turning to this clone: An end of the junction differs from the germline gene, which may be a read error. The chain couples TRBV7-9 to TRBJ1-6; weak D call: TRBD1 (6 bases). The CDR3 length is 17 residues. Germline CDR1 SEHNR, CDR2 FQNEAQ (reference sequence). The CDR3 protein is CSSSLAYRARVYSPLHF. CDR3 nucleotide sequence: TGTTCCAGCAGCTTAGCGTACAGGGCACGGGTTTATTCACCCCTCCACTTT.

The gene calls are TRBV5-1 and TRBJ1-5; a possible D gene is TRBD1 (5 bases). Germline V gene data show CDR1 as SGHRS and CDR2 as YFSETQ. The CDR3 totals 14 residues. Trimming took 4 bases from V and 9 from J, leaving 17 bases between them. The CDR3 spells CASSPGHGLGPQHF. The CDR3 nucleotides read TGCGCCAGCAGCCCCGGACATGGCTTGGGGCCCCAGCATTTT.

This clone appeared a few times. The V call is TRBV28, the J call TRBJ2-2; 8 bases match TRBD1. Germline-derived CDR1 and CDR2 are MDHEN and SYDVKM. The CDR3 is 17 amino acids. V lost 2 bases and J lost 7; bases outside the gene matches: 12. The DNA for the CDR3 is TGTGCCAGCAGTTTACCAGGGGGCGCGTCGCTCTTCGGGGAGCTGTTTTTT. This translates into CASSLPGGASLFGELFF.

The V call is TRBV2, the J call TRBJ1-1; 7 bases are a match to TRBD1. The CDR3 covers 11 residues. Trimming at V came to 6 bases and at J to 10 bases, leaving 5 bases not matched to a gene. From germline, CDR1 is SNHLY and CDR2 FYNNEI. The CDR3 spells CASRGEGAAFF. CDR3 sequence (DNA): TGTGCCAGCAGAGGAGAGGGGGCAGCTTTCTTT.

This chain joins TRBV10-2 and TRBJ1-2; 7 nucleotides line up with TRBD1. The V and J ends lost 8 bases and 2 bases, in that order; junction bases with no gene match: 8. Germline lookup yields CDR1 WSHSY and CDR2 SAAADI. The CDR3 is 14 amino acids. The CDR3 region is CASWAAGGNYGYTF. CDR3 sequence (DNA): TGCGCCAGCTGGGCCGCAGGGGGAAACTATGGCTACACCTTC.

The chain employs TRBV29-1 and TRBJ2-1, with a weak D call TRBD1 (5 bases). Germline V gene data show CDR1 as SQVTM and CDR2 as ANQGSEA. This CDR3 comprises 11 residues. Trimming pared 7 bases from V and 7 bases from J, leaving 11 bases between. The CDR3 is CSAERQNEQFF. CDR3 DNA: TGCAGCGCCGAAAGACAGAATGAGCAGTTCTTC.

The V call is TRBV25-1, the J call TRBJ2-7; unclear D gene. Looked up from germline, CDR1 is MGHDK and CDR2 is SYGVNS. V was trimmed by 3 bases and J by 6 bases, leaving 9 bases between them. The CDR3 sequence is 12 residues long. The CDR3 DNA reads TGTGCCAGCAGTGATAGTAACCGCGAGCAGTACTTC. Translating it yields CASSDSNREQYF.

This chain connects TRBV7-3 to TRBJ1-4; D unresolved. The ends were cut back, 5 bases at V and 8 bases at J, with 21 bases in the middle. The CDR3 covers 16 residues. Germline V gene sequence: CDR1 SGHTA, CDR2 FQGTGA. This CDR3 is CASSPFRLFREEKLFF. The CDR3 region has the DNA TGTGCCAGCAGCCCTTTCCGGCTCTTTCGGGAGGAAAAACTGTTTTTT.

The chain recombines TRBV4-1 with TRBJ1-1; D is unclear. In germline, CDR1 is MGHRA, CDR2 YSYEKL. The ends were cut back, 1 base at V and 0 bases at J, with 12 bases in the middle. This CDR3 spans 16 amino acids. The CDR3 spells CASSQGDDTMNTEAFF. The CDR3, as DNA: TGCGCCAGCAGCCAAGGAGATGACACCATGAACACTGAAGCTTTCTTT.

This chain connects TRBV2 to TRBJ1-2; TRBD1 agrees at 7 bases. Germline assignment: CDR1 SNHLY and CDR2 FYNNEI. V shed 6 bases, J shed 8 bases, and the junction held 9 bases outside the gene matches. The CDR3 consists of 13 residues. The CDR3 sequence: CASRLTGVSGYTF. In DNA form, the CDR3 reads TGTGCCAGCAGACTTACAGGGGTAAGCGGCTACACCTTC.

This chain uses TRBV5-6 with TRBJ1-3; 7 positions agree with TRBD1. The germline V gene has CDR1 SGHDT and CDR2 YYEEEE. The V and J ends lost 5 bases and 4 bases, in that order; junction bases with no gene match: 9. The CDR3 contains 15 residues. CDR3 sequence reads: CASSFIRDSGNTIYF. The CDR3 region has the DNA TGTGCCAGCAGTTTTATCCGGGACAGCGGAAACACCATATATTTT.

This clone has just a few counts. The chain employs TRBV2 and TRBJ2-7; 7 nucleotides line up with TRBD1. This CDR3 has 13 amino acids. Germline-derived CDR1 and CDR2 are SNHLY and FYNNEI. The trim removed 10 bases at V and 3 bases at J, leaving 9 bases unmatched. CDR3 nucleotide sequence: TGTGCCACCTGGAACCGGGACAGCTACGAGCAGTACTTC. Residues: CATWNRDSYEQYF. Using reference TRBV2 and TRBJ2-7 for the parts outside the CDR3, the full variable domain is EPEVTQTPSHQVTQMGQEVILRCVPISNHLYFYWYRQILGQKVEFLVSFYNNEISEKSEIFDDQFSVERPDGSNFTLKIRSTKLEDSAMYFCATWNRDSYEQYFGPGTRLTVT.

The DNA for the CDR3 is TGTGCCAGCAGCTTAGCTCAAGCGGGTCAGCCCCAGCATTTT. Protein: CASSLAQAGQPQHF. This chain joins TRBV7-2 and TRBJ1-5; D is unresolved. The CDR3 has 14 residues. Trimming cost V 0 bases and J 6 bases, with 9 bases left between them. Germline V gene data show CDR1 as SGHTA and CDR2 as FQGNSA.

This clone has a single count. The chain joins TRBV27 to TRBJ1-2, with a tentative D call TRBD1 (6 bases). The ends were cut back, 3 bases at V and 8 bases at J, with 22 bases in the middle. The CDR3 spans 16 residues. Germline CDR1 and CDR2: MNHEY and SMNVEV (reference sequence). As DNA, the CDR3 is TGTGCCAGCAGTTTCCTCTTGTTAGGGGGTCGGCAGGGCTACACCTTC. Amino acids: CASSFLLLGGRQGYTF.

The rearrangement joins TRBV21-1 to TRBJ2-3; the D call in the table, TRBD1, was not verified against the DNA. TRBV21-1 counts as a pseudogene. The CDR3 spans 15 residues. CDR3 amino acids: CASSKWDRGTDTQYF. The DNA of the CDR3 is TGTGCCAGCAGCAAATGGGACAGGGGCACAGATACGCAGTATTTT.

This clone was observed a few times. This chain connects TRBV11-3 to TRBJ2-1, with D uncertain. The germline V gene encodes CDR1 SGHNT and CDR2 YENEEA. Trimming left V 5 bases short and J 0 bases short, with 14 bases between. The CDR3 is 16 amino acids. CDR3 sequence (DNA): TGTGCCAGCAGCCAAGCCCTGCGAAACTCCTACAATGAGCAGTTCTTC. Translating gives CASSQALRNSYNEQFF.